These T cell receptor beta chains were read from a single sample in a study of long-term antiretroviral therapy in people with HIV. The repertoire was sequenced with immunoSEQ multiplex PCR; TCRdb's copy has only in-frame clones and lacks some. The profile shows tens of thousands of clones, 75% to 85% of them singletons. The sequences come from unsorted PBMCs, collected 3.4 years after starting antiretroviral therapy. These receptors came from a man aged 25-40 years with HIV. Each CDR3 is given with its conserved first and last residue. A D gene is named only where the DNA matches it firmly. Rows may omit the clone size; those that give it use once, few, many or a size class.

>.|TRBV5-1|.|TRBJ2-2
CASSSGLSTGELFF
TGCGCCAGCAGCTCCGGACTATCCACCGGGGAGCTGTTTTTT
>.|TRBV7-2|.|TRBJ2-1
CASSLGRRSSPHYNEQFF
TGTGCCAGCAGCTTAGGCCGCAGGTCCTCCCCACATTACAATGAGCAGTTCTTC
>.|TRBV7-2|.|TRBJ2-3
CASSLEVTDTQYF
TGTGCCAGCAGCTTAGAAGTCACAGATACGCAGTATTTT
>TRBD1|TRBV27|.|TRBJ2-7
CASSRLDRVSYEQYF
TGTGCCAGCAGTCGCCTGGACAGGGTGTCCTACGAGCAGTACTTC
>TRBD2|TRBV19|.|TRBJ2-1
CASSNAGLAGVNEQFF
TGTGCCAGTAGTAACGCGGGACTAGCGGGAGTTAATGAGCAGTTCTTC
>TRBD2|TRBV7-2|.|TRBJ2-2
CASSSEGLGDTGELFF
TGTGCCAGCAGCTCCGAGGGACTAGGGGACACCGGGGAGCTGTTTTTT
>.|TRBV9|.|TRBJ2-3
CASSSTGSVSTDTQYF
TGTGCCAGCAGTTCTACAGGGTCGGTCAGCACAGATACGCAGTATTTT
>.|TRBV30|.|TRBJ1-5
CAWGRGGSVNQPQHF
TGTGCCTGGGGGAGGGGGGGATCGGTGAATCAGCCCCAGCATTTT
>.|TRBV18|.|TRBJ1-5
CASSPQVSNQPQHF
TGTGCCAGCTCACCACAAGTAAGCAATCAGCCCCAGCATTTT
>.|TRBV7-6|few|TRBJ2-7
CASSLGKGTYEQYF
TGTGCCAGCAGCTTAGGAAAGGGAACCTACGAGCAGTACTTC
>.|TRBV7-8|.|TRBJ2-2
CASSRPAGRVDTGELFF
TGTGCCAGCAGCCGACCCGCTGGGAGAGTGGACACCGGGGAGCTGTTTTTT
>.|TRBV4-3|.|TRBJ2-1
CASSQEGRTGYNEQFF
TGCGCCAGCAGCCAAGAGGGGAGGACTGGCTACAATGAGCAGTTCTTC
>TRBD2|TRBV11-2|.|TRBJ2-2
CAIRLAGGRIGELFF
TGTGCCATCCGCCTAGCGGGAGGGCGTATTGGGGAGCTGTTTTTT
>TRBD1|TRBV18|.|TRBJ1-1
CASSPPARQGSF
TGTGCCAGCTCACCACCGGCGAGACAGGGTTCATTT
>.|TRBV4-3|.|TRBJ1-2
CASSQVATPTDYGYTF
TGCGCCAGCAGCCAAGTCGCGACACCAACTGACTATGGCTACACCTTC
>.|TRBV5-4|.|TRBJ2-3
CASSLATRQSTDTQYF
TGTGCCAGCAGCTTGGCGACTAGGCAAAGCACAGATACGCAGTATTTT
>.|TRBV18|.|TRBJ2-5
CASSTTSQETQYF
TGTGCCAGCTCTACCACCAGTCAAGAGACCCAGTACTTC
>TRBD2|TRBV28|.|TRBJ2-7
CASSPRTSGRRKQYF
TGTGCCAGCAGTCCGAGGACTAGCGGGAGGAGGAAGCAGTACTTC
>TRBD1|TRBV29-1|.|TRBJ2-3
CSVELVRQGADTQYF
TGCAGCGTTGAGTTGGTGCGACAGGGTGCAGATACGCAGTATTTT
>.|TRBV27|.|TRBJ2-3
CASSLYTGRTDTQYF
TGTGCCAGCAGTTTATATACGGGCCGCACAGATACGCAGTATTTT
>.|TRBV6-1|.|TRBJ2-4
CASSELAGENSKNIQYF
TGTGCCAGCAGTGAACTTGCGGGCGAGAACTCCAAAAACATTCAGTACTTC
>.|TRBV6-6|.|TRBJ1-4
CASSYNEKLFF
TGTGCCAGCAGTTACAATGAAAAACTGTTTTTT
>.|TRBV30|once|TRBJ1-1
CAWMEGREAFF
TGTGCCTGGATGGAGGGGAGGGAAGCTTTCTTT
>.|TRBV4-3|.|TRBJ1-1
CASSQKGGGTEAFF
TGCGCCAGCAGCCAAAAGGGGGGGGGCACTGAAGCTTTCTTT
>.|TRBV19|.|TRBJ2-7
CASSPAGFTMTYEQYF
TGTGCCAGTAGTCCCGCGGGATTCACCATGACCTACGAGCAGTACTTC
>TRBD1|TRBV6-5|.|TRBJ1-2
CASSEDRGGYGYTF
TGTGCCAGCAGTGAAGACAGGGGAGGTTATGGCTACACCTTC
>.|TRBV9|.|TRBJ1-1
CASSVGMNTEAFF
TGTGCCAGCAGCGTAGGGATGAACACTGAAGCTTTCTTT
>.|TRBV2|once|TRBJ1-3
CASKLSVTSGNTIYF
TGTGCCAGCAAGCTAAGTGTTACCTCTGGAAACACCATATATTTT
>TRBD2|TRBV27|once|TRBJ2-7
CASSFQGGSIYF
TGTGCCAGCAGTTTTCAGGGCGGGAGCATCTACTTC
>.|TRBV18|.|TRBJ1-1
CASSPVGGNTEAFF
TGTGCCAGCTCACCAGTAGGGGGTAACACTGAAGCTTTCTTT
>TRBD2|TRBV5-1|.|TRBJ2-4
CASSYTGLEHIQYF
TGCGCCAGCAGCTACACCGGACTAGAACACATTCAGTACTTC
>TRBD1|TRBV7-6|.|TRBJ1-1
CASSSGQGNTEAFF
TGTGCCAGCAGCTCCGGACAGGGTAACACTGAAGCTTTCTTT
>TRBD1|TRBV9|.|TRBJ2-7
CASSEGQAYEQYF
TGTGCCAGCAGCGAGGGACAGGCCTACGAGCAGTACTTC
>.|TRBV2|.|TRBJ2-7
CASRLSSYEQYF
TGTGCCAGCAGGCTTAGCTCCTACGAGCAGTACTTC
>.|TRBV19|.|TRBJ2-1
CASSTKSYNEQFF
TGTGCCAGTAGTACTAAAAGCTACAATGAGCAGTTCTTC
>TRBD1|TRBV29-1|once|TRBJ2-5
CSVWGTGLQTQYF
TGCAGCGTTTGGGGGACAGGGTTGCAGACCCAGTACTTC
>.|TRBV18|.|TRBJ2-6
CASSPGGAGANVLTF
TGTGCCAGCTCACCCGGGGGCGCTGGGGCCAACGTCCTGACTTTC
>.|TRBV7-2|once|TRBJ2-7
CASSLVADSYEQYF
TGTGCCAGCAGCTTAGTTGCAGACTCCTACGAGCAGTACTTC
>.|TRBV30|.|TRBJ1-2
CAWSRGWGDGYTF
TGTGCCTGGAGCCGAGGGTGGGGGGATGGCTACACCTTC
>.|TRBV11-2|.|TRBJ1-5
CASSHGQSNQPQHF
TGTGCCAGCAGCCACGGACAGAGCAATCAGCCCCAGCATTTT
>.|TRBV6-5|once|TRBJ2-3
CASSKAGEGADTQYF
TGTGCCAGCAGCAAAGCAGGGGAGGGGGCAGATACGCAGTATTTT
>.|TRBV7-2|.|TRBJ2-7
CASSSNRGLGSGEQYF
TGTGCCAGCAGCTCGAACCGGGGACTGGGTTCGGGGGAGCAGTACTTC
>.|TRBV5-6|.|TRBJ2-3
CASSPSGVSTDTQYF
TGTGCCAGCAGCCCTTCGGGAGTGAGCACAGATACGCAGTATTTT
>.|TRBV9|.|TRBJ2-2
CASSADFTGELFF
TGTGCCAGCAGCGCAGACTTCACCGGGGAGCTGTTTTTT
>.|TRBV6-5|.|TRBJ1-1
CASSPAGIREAFF
TGTGCCAGCAGTCCTGCTGGGATAAGGGAAGCTTTCTTT
>TRBD1|TRBV30|.|TRBJ1-4
CAWRGTDRGNEKLFF
TGTGCCTGGAGGGGAACGGACAGGGGTAATGAAAAACTGTTTTTT
>.|TRBV14|.|TRBJ2-5
CASSQSRLQETQYF
TGTGCCAGCAGCCAATCTAGACTACAAGAGACCCAGTACTTC